One sample yielded the 25 T cell receptor beta chains listed below, sequenced in a study of blood T cell repertoires in COVID-19. Some clones are missing from TCRdb's copy, which holds only in-frame ones; the method was immunoSEQ multiplex PCR. The data hold more than 85,000 clones, with approximately 80% observed a single time. Specimen: peripheral blood. The receptors come from an elderly woman with acute or convalescent COVID-19.

The rearrangement uses TRBV5-4 and TRBJ1-2; TRBD1 agrees at 9 bases. This CDR3 region has 14 residues. V gave up 4 bases and J gave up 4 bases; unmatched junction bases: 5. The germline V gene has CDR1 SGHNT and CDR2 YYREEE (reference sequence). DNA for the CDR3: TGTGCCAGCAGCCGTCTGACAGGGGGCTATGGCTACACCTTC. It is translated as CASSRLTGGYGYTF.

This rearrangement joins TRBV5-6 to TRBJ1-2; D possibly corresponds to TRBD1 (5 bases). Germline values: CDR1 SGHDT, CDR2 YYEEEE. The CDR3 covers 13 residues. V lost 3 bases and J 4 bases, leaving 10 bases between the germline ends. The DNA for the CDR3 is TGTGCCAGCAGCTCGGGACTGACCTATGGCTACACCTTC. Its translation: CASSSGLTYGYTF.

The V and J genes are TRBV12-3 or TRBV12-4 and TRBJ2-1; tentative D call: TRBD1 (5 bases). V lost 6 bases to trimming and J lost 6 bases, with 12 bases between them. The CDR3 sequence is 13 residues long. The CDR3 DNA reads as TGTGCCAGCAGGAACGTTAGGGGCAATGAGCAGTTCTTC. Translation: CASRNVRGNEQFF.

This clone was recorded a few times. The chain links TRBV27 to TRBJ1-4; TRBD1 is a possible D gene (5 bases). Germline V gene sequence: CDR1 MNHEY, CDR2 SMNVEV (reference sequence). The V end was cut by 8 bases, the J end by 1 base, with 14 bases between. The CDR3 length is 15 residues. The CDR3, as DNA: TGTGCCAGCGGCCCGGGACTGGGAACTAATGAAAAACTGTTTTTT. It codes for CASGPGLGTNEKLFF.

This clone was seen only a few times. The gene calls are TRBV7-8 and TRBJ1-5; D is undetermined. CDR1 and CDR2 from the germline V gene are SGHVS and FQNEAQ. V dropped 2 bases and J dropped 4 bases, with 9 bases sitting between them. This CDR3 has 14 amino acids. In nucleotides, the CDR3 is TGTGCCAGCAGCTTATCAGGTCGGAATCAGCCCCAGCATTTT. Translating it yields CASSLSGRNQPQHF. Full variable domain (rest looked up from reference TRBV7-8 and TRBJ1-5): GAGVSQSPRYKVAKRGQDVALRCDPISGHVSLFWYQQALGQGPEFLTYFQNEAQLDKSGLPSDRFFAERPEGSVSTLKIQRTQQEDSAVYLCASSLSGRNQPQHFGDGTRLSIL.

This rearrangement joins TRBV10-2 to TRBJ1-5, with TRBD1 matching 8 bases. Germline V gives CDR1 WSHSY, CDR2 SAAADI. The CDR3 loop spans 15 amino acids. V lost 4 bases and J lost 6; bases outside the gene matches: 8. The CDR3 DNA reads as TGCGCCAGCAGTGGGTTGACAGGGGTCCTTCAGCCCCAGCATTTT. It encodes CASSGLTGVLQPQHF.

V is TRBV7-9 and J is TRBJ1-3, with a possible D match to TRBD1 (6 bases). In germline, CDR1 is SEHNR, CDR2 FQNEAQ (reference sequence). V was cut by 5 bases and J by 3 bases, with 14 bases left in between. The CDR3 runs 15 residues. The CDR3 here is CASSADRPLGNTIYF. CDR3 sequence (DNA): TGTGCCAGCAGCGCAGACAGGCCGCTTGGAAACACCATATATTTT. The full variable domain, rest sourced from reference TRBV7-9 and TRBJ1-3, is DTGVSQNPRHKITKRGQNVTFRCDPISEHNRLYWYRQTLGQGPEFLTYFQNEAQLEKSRLLSDRFSAERPKGSFSTLEIQRTEQGDSAMYLCASSADRPLGNTIYFGEGSWLTVV.

This chain uses TRBV2 with TRBJ1-1; 9 bases fit TRBD1. Germline V gene sequence: CDR1 SNHLY, CDR2 FYNNEI. The V and J ends lost 4 bases and 4 bases, in that order; junction bases with no gene match: 1. The CDR3 is 13 amino acids. For the CDR3, the DNA is TGTGCCAGCAGTGGACAGGGGGGCACTGAAGCTTTCTTT. Translating it yields CASSGQGGTEAFF. Filled out from reference TRBV2 and TRBJ1-1, the complete variable domain reads EPEVTQTPSHQVTQMGQEVILRCVPISNHLYFYWYRQILGQKVEFLVSFYNNEISEKSEIFDDQFSVERPDGSNFTLKIRSTKLEDSAMYFCASSGQGGTEAFFGQGTRLTVV.

This sequence joins TRBV2 and TRBJ2-4, with D tentatively TRBD1 (7 bases). Trimming pared 3 bases from V and 1 base from J, leaving 10 bases between. Germline CDR1 is SNHLY and CDR2 is FYNNEI. The CDR3 has 15 amino acids. CDR3 amino acids: CASSETGTAKNIQYF. CDR3 sequence (DNA): TGTGCCAGCAGTGAGACAGGGACTGCCAAAAACATTCAGTACTTC.

This clone was found a few times. This rearrangement joins TRBV7-9 to TRBJ1-2, with 11 bases identical to TRBD1. V shed 4 bases and J 14 bases; nucleotides not matched to a gene: 3. The CDR3 is made up of 11 amino acids. The germline CDR1 and CDR2 sequences are SEHNR and FQNEAQ (reference sequence). CDR3 loop: CASSSGQGETF. CDR3 in DNA: TGTGCCAGCAGCTCGGGACAGGGGGAAACCTTC.

The V call is TRBV7-7, the J call TRBJ2-1; D is unclear. Trimming took off 1 base at V and 4 bases at J, with 5 bases between the two ends. Germline CDR1 is SSHAT and CDR2 is FNYEAQ (reference sequence). CDR3 length: 13 residues. CDR3 sequence (DNA): TGTGCCAGCAGCTTAGATACTTACAATGAGCAGTTCTTC. Translation: CASSLDTYNEQFF.

The genes are TRBV28 and TRBJ1-3; unclear D gene. CDR3 length equals 16 residues. CDR1 and CDR2 from the germline V gene are MDHEN and SYDVKM. Trimming cost V 7 bases and J 0 bases, with 16 bases left between them. Here the CDR3 reads CASIEAPGASGNTIYF. CDR3 DNA: TGTGCCAGCATCGAGGCGCCGGGAGCCTCTGGAAACACCATATATTTT.

For the CDR3, the DNA is TGTGCCAGCAGTCCACAGGACTACGAGCAGTACTTC. Translated, it gives CASSPQDYEQYF. V is TRBV6-2 or TRBV6-3 and J is TRBJ2-7; TRBD1 is a possible D gene (5 bases). CDR3 length: 12 amino acids. The V end was cut by 5 bases, the J end by 3 bases, with 8 bases between. CDR1 MNHEY and CDR2 SVGEGT come from the germline V gene.

This chain joins TRBV6-6 and TRBJ1-1; TRBD1 matches 7 bases. This CDR3 has 13 amino acids. CDR1 MNHNY and CDR2 SVGAGI come from the germline V gene (reference sequence). The junction had 3 bases not matched to a gene; V was cut back by 3 bases and J by 5 bases. CDR3 coding DNA: TGTGCCAGCAGTTATACAGGGGAAACTGAAGCTTTCTTT. Its protein is CASSYTGETEAFF.

This rearrangement joins TRBV25-1 to TRBJ2-5; D ambiguous. The CDR3 has 16 amino acids. CDR1 is MGHDK and CDR2 is SYGVNS in the germline V gene. The V end was cut by 1 base, the J end by 2 bases, with 14 bases between. CDR3 residues: CASSESARRLQETQYF. CDR3 sequence (DNA): TGTGCCAGCAGTGAATCAGCGAGAAGATTACAAGAGACCCAGTACTTC.

This sequence joins TRBV7-9 and TRBJ1-3, with D unclear. Germline CDR1 SEHNR, CDR2 FQNEAQ (reference sequence). Trimming stripped 3 bases from V and 0 bases from J, with 6 bases between. CDR3 length: 14 residues. The CDR3: CASSFVNSGNTIYF. The CDR3 DNA reads TGTGCCAGCAGCTTTGTCAACTCTGGAAACACCATATATTTT. The full variable domain, with the rest looked up from reference TRBV7-9 and TRBJ1-3, is DTGVSQNPRHKITKRGQNVTFRCDPISEHNRLYWYRQTLGQGPEFLTYFQNEAQLEKSRLLSDRFSAERPKGSFSTLEIQRTEQGDSAMYLCASSFVNSGNTIYFGEGSWLTVV.

About this clone itself: At the DNA level, this CDR3 is encoded by other sequences in the same sample as well. The rearrangement joins TRBV12-3 or TRBV12-4 to TRBJ2-3; the D gene is possibly TRBD2 (5 bases). CDR3 size: 11 residues. The V end was cut by 5 bases, the J end by 5 bases, with 5 bases between. This CDR3 reads CASSRGDTQYF. CDR3 sequence (DNA): TGTGCCAGCAGTCGGGGAGATACGCAGTATTTT.

The chain uses TRBV30 and TRBJ1-4; TRBD1 aligns across 11 bases. The CDR3 covers 14 residues. V lost 3 bases to trimming and J lost 7 bases; unmatched junction nucleotides: 4. CDR1 GTSNPN and CDR2 SVGIG come from the germline V gene (reference sequence). This CDR3 is CAWRRTGGFEKLFF. The CDR3 DNA follows: TGTGCCTGGAGGAGGACAGGGGGCTTTGAAAAACTGTTTTTT.

The chain links TRBV5-1 to TRBJ2-1; D is perhaps TRBD2 (6 bases). This CDR3 contains 13 residues. Germline V CDR1 and CDR2: SGHRS, YFSETQ. V lost 3 bases and J 4 bases, leaving 8 bases between the germline ends. The CDR3 reads CASSSGLYNEQFF. CDR3 coding DNA: TGCGCCAGCAGCTCGGGACTTTACAATGAGCAGTTCTTC.

J is TRBJ1-2 and V is TRBV24-1; 8 nucleotides match TRBD1. With 9 bases clipped from V and 8 bases from J, the junction kept 13 bases outside the gene matches. This CDR3 spans 14 amino acids. Germline CDR1 reads KGHDR; CDR2 reads SFDVKD. CDR3 region: CATSSTGAPRGYTF. DNA of the CDR3: TGTGCCACCTCCTCGACAGGGGCCCCGAGGGGCTACACCTTC.

The J gene is TRBJ1-2, the V gene TRBV7-9, with 9 bases lining up with TRBD1. Trimming removed 5 bases from V and 5 bases from J; junction bases left unmatched: 6. Per germline, CDR1 SEHNR and CDR2 FQNEAQ (reference sequence). The CDR3 extends over 14 amino acids. The DNA of the CDR3 is TGTGCCAGCAGCAACCTCGGGACAGGGTATGGCTACACCTTC. Amino acids: CASSNLGTGYGYTF.

This chain connects TRBV14 to TRBJ2-1; 12 bases match TRBD2. V lost 1 base to trimming and J lost 14 bases; unmatched junction nucleotides: 12. CDR1 SGHDN and CDR2 FVKESK come from the germline V gene. This CDR3 has 16 amino acids. CDR3 region: CASSQVGLLAGGPKFF. The DNA of the CDR3 is TGTGCCAGCAGCCAAGTGGGCCTTCTAGCGGGAGGGCCAAAGTTCTTC.

In its sample, this clone was seen once. The rearrangement uses TRBV28 and TRBJ1-3; 7 bases line up with TRBD1. Per germline, CDR1 MDHEN and CDR2 SYDVKM. V lost 7 bases to trimming and J lost 1 base; unmatched junction nucleotides: 10. The CDR3 runs 16 residues. The CDR3 loop reads CASTISGRGSGNTIYF. DNA of the CDR3: TGTGCCAGCACCATTAGTGGCAGGGGGTCTGGAAACACCATATATTTT. The whole variable domain, remainder taken from reference TRBV28 and TRBJ1-3, is DVKVTQSSRYLVKRTGEKVFLECVQDMDHENMFWYRQDPGLGLRLIYFSYDVKMKEKGDIPEGYSVSREKKERFSLILESASTNQTSMYLCASTISGRGSGNTIYFGEGSWLTVV.

V gene TRBV6-2 or TRBV6-3 combines with J gene TRBJ2-2; the D gene is possibly TRBD1 (5 bases). Deletions cut 4 bases from V and 2 bases from J, with 11 bases between. The CDR3 is 15 amino acids. CDR1 and CDR2 (germline): MNHEY, SVGEGT. The CDR3 spells CASSLVGANTGELFF. The CDR3 DNA follows: TGTGCCAGCAGTTTGGTAGGGGCAAACACCGGGGAGCTGTTTTTT.

The chain employs TRBV18 and TRBJ1-3, with 10 bases lining up with TRBD1. The CDR3 length is 16 residues. V was pared by 1 base and J by 6 bases, with 6 bases of the junction left unmatched. In germline, CDR1 is KGHSH, CDR2 LQKENI. The CDR3 here is CASSPQGQGVLNTIYF. CDR3 sequence (DNA): TGTGCCAGCTCACCACAAGGACAGGGGGTCTTAAACACCATATATTTT.